The 5 T cell receptor beta chains reported below all come from one sample, sequenced in a study of T-cell memory formation after mild COVID-19. Each CDR3 protein is one row after TCRdb ran MiXCR on the 5' RACE reads. The sample records about 540,000 distinct CDR3 sequences, around 20% being singletons. The sequencing input was PBMCs or a T cell subset sorted from them (not recorded which). The receptors shown here come from an adult woman who had mild COVID-19 (a few samples of this study predate the infection). Cell type and time point are not known.

This clonotype was picked up one time. The chain couples TRBV20-1 to TRBJ2-1; 9 bases align to TRBD2. The CDR3 length is 14 residues. Germline-derived CDR1 and CDR2 are DFQATT and SNEGSKA (reference sequence). The V segment lost 6 bases and the J segment 5 bases; nucleotides outside the gene matches: 8. CDR3 nucleotide sequence: TGCAGTGCGTTTGCGGGAGGGCCCCACAATGAGCAGTTCTTC. Its protein product is CSAFAGGPHNEQFF.

The rearrangement links TRBV12-3 or TRBV12-4 to TRBJ2-7; D may be TRBD2 (6 bases). With 1 base removed from V and 6 bases from J, the gap between germline ends came to 7 bases. The length of the CDR3 is 12 residues. CDR3 bases: TGTGCCAGCAGTTTAGTGGAGGGCGAGCAGTACTTC. Translation: CASSLVEGEQYF.

This clonotype was picked up a small number of times. The CDR3 nucleotides are TGTGCCACCAGTGAAAGACAGTTAACAGATACGCAGTATTTT. Protein product: CATSERQLTDTQYF. The chain carries TRBV24-1 and TRBJ2-3, with a weak D call TRBD1 (5 bases). Germline loops: CDR1 KGHDR, CDR2 SFDVKD. The CDR3 covers 14 residues. V was shortened by 4 bases and J by 3 bases, with 10 bases between the two germline ends.

The CDR3 nucleotides read TGTGCCAGCAGCGCCCACTCCCTTCGACGGAAGAACACCGGGGAGCTGTTTTTT. It encodes CASSAHSLRRKNTGELFF. This chain connects TRBV9 to TRBJ2-2, with no clear D. Germline CDR1 SGDLS, CDR2 YYNGEE. Trimming left V 3 bases short and J 1 base short, with 19 bases between. The CDR3 extends over 18 amino acids.

This chain connects TRBV15 to TRBJ2-2, with D possibly TRBD2 on 6 matching bases. The CDR3 is 15 residues long. V dropped 5 bases and J dropped 1 base, with 11 bases sitting between them. Germline values: CDR1 LNHNV, CDR2 YYDKDF (reference sequence). The CDR3: CATSPGGKNTGELFF. CDR3 nucleotide sequence: TGTGCCACCAGCCCAGGAGGGAAGAACACCGGGGAGCTGTTTTTT.